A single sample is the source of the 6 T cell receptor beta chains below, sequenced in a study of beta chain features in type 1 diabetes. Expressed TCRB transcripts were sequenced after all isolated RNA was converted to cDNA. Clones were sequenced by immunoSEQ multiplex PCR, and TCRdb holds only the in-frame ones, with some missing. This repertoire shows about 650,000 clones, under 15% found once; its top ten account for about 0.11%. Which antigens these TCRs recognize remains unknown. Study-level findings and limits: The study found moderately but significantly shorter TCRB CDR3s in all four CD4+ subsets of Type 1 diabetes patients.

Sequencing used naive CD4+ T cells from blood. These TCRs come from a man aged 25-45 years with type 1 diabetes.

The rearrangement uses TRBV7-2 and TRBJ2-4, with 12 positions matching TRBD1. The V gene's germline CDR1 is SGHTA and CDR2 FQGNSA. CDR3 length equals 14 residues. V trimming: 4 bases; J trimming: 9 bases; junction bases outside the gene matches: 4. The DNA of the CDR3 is TGTGCCAGCAGCTCGGGACAGGGGGCCAGCATTCAGTACTTC. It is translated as CASSSGQGASIQYF.

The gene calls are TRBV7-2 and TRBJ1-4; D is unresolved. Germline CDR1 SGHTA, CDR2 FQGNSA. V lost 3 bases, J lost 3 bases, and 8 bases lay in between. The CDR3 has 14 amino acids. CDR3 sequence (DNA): TGTGCCAGCAGCTTTATTGGGGCTAATGAAAAACTGTTTTTT. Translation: CASSFIGANEKLFF.

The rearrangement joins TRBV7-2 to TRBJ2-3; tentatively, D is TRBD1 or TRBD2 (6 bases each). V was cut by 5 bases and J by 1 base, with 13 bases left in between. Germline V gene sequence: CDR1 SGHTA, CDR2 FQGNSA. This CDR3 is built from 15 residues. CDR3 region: CASSLRGPGTDTQYF. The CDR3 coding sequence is TGTGCCAGCAGCCTACGGGGGCCAGGCACAGATACGCAGTATTTT.

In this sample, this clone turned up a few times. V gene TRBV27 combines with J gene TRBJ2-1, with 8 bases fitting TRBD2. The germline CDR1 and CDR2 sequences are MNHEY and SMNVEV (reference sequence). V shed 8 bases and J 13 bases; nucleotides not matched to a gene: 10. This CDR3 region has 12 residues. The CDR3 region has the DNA TGTGCCAGCGGAAGAGCGGGGGATCCCCAGTTCTTC. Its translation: CASGRAGDPQFF.

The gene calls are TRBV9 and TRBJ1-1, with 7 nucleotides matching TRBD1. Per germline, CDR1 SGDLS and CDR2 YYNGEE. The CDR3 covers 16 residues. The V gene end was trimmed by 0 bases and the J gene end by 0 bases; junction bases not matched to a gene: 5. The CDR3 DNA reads TGTGCCAGCAGCGTAGGCCCCGGGACAGTGAACACTGAAGCTTTCTTT. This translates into CASSVGPGTVNTEAFF.

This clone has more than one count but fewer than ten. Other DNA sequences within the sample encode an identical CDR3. The CDR3 coding sequence is TGTGCCAGCTCACCCGGGACAGGGAATTCACCCCTCCACTTT. This translates into CASSPGTGNSPLHF. This chain uses TRBV18 with TRBJ1-6; TRBD1 matches at 9 bases. This CDR3 spans 14 amino acids. V was clipped by 3 bases and J by 7 bases; unmatched bases: 1. Germline loops: CDR1 KGHSH, CDR2 LQKENI.